This T cell receptor (beta chain) was identified in a study of vaccination and CD4 T cells after COVID-19. About the research overall: Post-COVID samples were collected a median approximately 100 days following diagnosis, spanning 35 to 161. The interval from dose two to post-vaccine sampling had a median of 72 days, and it ranged from 14 to 241.

In regard to this clonotype: Its specificity is unknown.

Sequence data for DNA of cultured CD4+ T cells were generated by the Oncomine TCR Beta short-read assay. Scientists extracted genomic DNA from CD4+ T cells grown in culture. MiXCR was run by TCRdb on the PCR reads, yielding one entry per CDR3 protein. This sample has about 11,000 distinct CDR3 sequences, with roughly 43% found just once. The study's findings and limits: It was found that, in convalescent patients, 304 of 307 vaccine-specific clones were spike mono-reactive.

Treatment here: roughly 11-day PBMC culture with coronavirus spike peptide pools or control peptides (ViraFEST assay). The unexposed donor gave CD4+ T cells before the COVID-19 pandemic (2011-2018). Antigen-specific T cells were expanded with peptide pools by ViraFEST, and TCRs were then sequenced. The sequence was collected from a human donor in good health. Input material: CD4+ T cells from blood, cultured in vitro.

In nucleotides, the CDR3 is TGTGCCAGCAGTGATACAGGGGGGACTGAAGCTTTCTTT. Its translation is CASSDTGGTEAFF. The chain uses TRBV6-1 and TRBJ1-1, with TRBD1 matching 8 bases. V was pared by 3 bases and J by 5 bases, with 2 bases of the junction left unmatched. The CDR3 length is 13 residues. Per germline, CDR1 MNHNS and CDR2 SASEGT.